This T cell receptor beta chain was captured by sequencing in a study of blood T cell repertoires in COVID-19. Study at large: COVID-19 samples collected from the United States, Italy and Spain covered acute and convalescent phases. PBMCs, B-cell-depleted T cells, or T cells provided the cDNA or gDNA that made up the material.

There are 15 residues in the CDR3. Trimming took 0 bases from V and 0 from J, leaving 8 bases between them. CDR1 SGHDN and CDR2 FVKESK come from the germline V gene. Here immunoSEQ multiplex PCR was the method, and the copy in TCRdb shows in-frame clones only, minus some. Among under 200,000 clones listed, 83% were seen once. The V call is TRBV14, the J call TRBJ2-5; perhaps TRBD2 as D (5 bases). The receptor's source is a human donor in a cohort sampled during active COVID-19. The sample comprised peripheral blood. Here the CDR3 DNA reads TGTGCCAGCAGCCAAGATCCGGGGTACCAAGAGACCCAGTACTTC. This codes for CASSQDPGYQETQYF.